This is a list of T cell receptor beta chains from one sample in a study of cytomegalovirus exposure and HLA in healthy donors. TCRdb's table, derived via immunoSEQ multiplex PCR, lists solely in-frame clones and lacks some. The sample contains about 160,000 clones, 75% to 85% of which appear only once. Sequences were obtained from PBMCs. All receptors derive from a man aged 25-45 years in good health and CMV-seronegative. Both conserved end residues are part of each CDR3. Each record gives: V gene, J gene, CDR3 protein.

TRBV18	TRBJ1-2	CASHLPLDRDGYTF
TRBV4-1	TRBJ2-1	CASSHPDRGRDNEQFF
TRBV13	TRBJ1-1	CASTQGPTEAFF
TRBV5-1	TRBJ2-7	CASSLALLADYEQYF
TRBV7-9	TRBJ2-3	CASSLAPTATDTQYF
TRBV7-2	TRBJ2-6	CASSSYGTAASGANVLTF
TRBV5-8	TRBJ1-2	CASSLMAARGDGYTF
TRBV18	TRBJ2-1	CASSPRGDSSYNEQFF
TRBV19	TRBJ1-6	CASSIRRGFTYNSPLHF
TRBV9	TRBJ2-1	CASSPTLAPSGSYNEQFF
TRBV7-3	TRBJ1-2	CASSLTGQPNYGYTF
TRBV7-9	TRBJ1-6	CASDSGVGSYNSPLHF
TRBV5-1	TRBJ1-1	CASSLWGGEGTEAFF
TRBV25-1	TRBJ2-7	CASSGCQISYEQYF
TRBV7-8	TRBJ2-4	CASSWGDRGPPLAKNIQYF
TRBV28	TRBJ1-1	CASSFSQGGAFF
TRBV7-9	TRBJ2-7	CASSRTGLAGDEQYF
TRBV7-2	TRBJ1-2	CASSLPTGSNGYTF
TRBV5-4	TRBJ1-3	CASSLAGTPGNTIYF
TRBV9	TRBJ2-4	CASSVTPAGGNIQYF
TRBV5-1	TRBJ2-7	CASSLTGPFSYEQYF
TRBV6-1	TRBJ1-1	CASSTGQGDTEAFF